The sequence of this TCR beta chain was determined in a study of metastatic and nonmetastatic thyroid tumors. The overall study: Where malignant and benign thyroid patients were concerned, repertoires were compared across blood and tumor or nodule tissue.

This CDR3 is built from 14 residues. The V segment lost 1 base and the J segment 9 bases; nucleotides outside the gene matches: 3. Per germline, CDR1 MGHRA and CDR2 YSYEKL. TCRdb ran MiXCR on the PCR reads. The sample consists of 35,000 to 50,000 clones, about 17% of them appearing once. General study points: Across blood and tumor, TCR beta diversity in malignant thyroid tumors was reportedly significantly higher than in benign nodules.

Prior to thyroid surgery, none of the patients had received any treatment. In this sample, this clone turned up many times. Its antigen is not known. The sample was tumor tissue. The source of this sequence is a female donor with papillary thyroid cancer or a benign thyroid nodule (not recorded which). Some clones in this sample may be carry-over from other donors' samples. The J gene is TRBJ2-1, the V gene TRBV4-1; 10 positions agree with TRBD2. The CDR3 DNA reads as TGCGCCAGCAGCCAAGGCCTAGCGGGAGCTGAGCAGTTCTTC. Amino acids: CASSQGLAGAEQFF.